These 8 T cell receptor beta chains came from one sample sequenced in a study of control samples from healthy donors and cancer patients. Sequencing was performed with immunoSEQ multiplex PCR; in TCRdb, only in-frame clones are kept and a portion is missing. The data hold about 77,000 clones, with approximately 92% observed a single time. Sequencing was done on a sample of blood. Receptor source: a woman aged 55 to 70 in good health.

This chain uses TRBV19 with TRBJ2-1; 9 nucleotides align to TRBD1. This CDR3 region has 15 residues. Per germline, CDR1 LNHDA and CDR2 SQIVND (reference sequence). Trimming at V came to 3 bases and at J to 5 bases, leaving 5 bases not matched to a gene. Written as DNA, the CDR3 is TGTGCCAGTAGTATTGATACAGGGGGCCACAATGAGCAGTTCTTC. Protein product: CASSIDTGGHNEQFF.

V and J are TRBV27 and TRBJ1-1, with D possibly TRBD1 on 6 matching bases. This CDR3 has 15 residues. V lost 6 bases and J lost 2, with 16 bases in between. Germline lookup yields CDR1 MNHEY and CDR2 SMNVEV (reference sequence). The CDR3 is CASSTGGGGNTEAFF. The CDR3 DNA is TGTGCCAGCAGCACCGGGGGAGGGGGAAACACTGAAGCTTTCTTT.

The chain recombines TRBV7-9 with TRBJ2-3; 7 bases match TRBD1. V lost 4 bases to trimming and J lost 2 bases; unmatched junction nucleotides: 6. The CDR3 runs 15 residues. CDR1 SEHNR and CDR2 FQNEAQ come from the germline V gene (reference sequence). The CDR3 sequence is CASSSQGVSTDTQYF. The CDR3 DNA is TGTGCCAGCAGCTCCCAGGGGGTATCCACAGATACGCAGTATTTT.

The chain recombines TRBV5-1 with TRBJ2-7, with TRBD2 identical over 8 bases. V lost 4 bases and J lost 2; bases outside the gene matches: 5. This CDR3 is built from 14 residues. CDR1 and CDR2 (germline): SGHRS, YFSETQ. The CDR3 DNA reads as TGCGCCAGCAGCGTAACTAGCGGCACCTACGAGCAGTACTTC. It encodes CASSVTSGTYEQYF.

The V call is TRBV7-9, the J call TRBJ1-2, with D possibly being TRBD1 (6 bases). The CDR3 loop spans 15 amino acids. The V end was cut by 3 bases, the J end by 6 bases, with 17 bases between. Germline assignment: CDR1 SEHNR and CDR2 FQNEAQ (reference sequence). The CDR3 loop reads CASSFSSPRGHGYTF. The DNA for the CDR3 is TGTGCCAGCAGCTTTAGTTCCCCCAGGGGCCATGGCTACACCTTC.

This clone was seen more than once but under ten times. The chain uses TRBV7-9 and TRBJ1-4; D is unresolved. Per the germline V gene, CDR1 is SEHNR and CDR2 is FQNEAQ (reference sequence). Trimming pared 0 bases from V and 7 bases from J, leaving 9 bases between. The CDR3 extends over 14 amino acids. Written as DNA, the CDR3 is TGTGCCAGCAGCTTAGCGAGTGGAGCTGAAAAACTGTTTTTT. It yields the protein CASSLASGAEKLFF.

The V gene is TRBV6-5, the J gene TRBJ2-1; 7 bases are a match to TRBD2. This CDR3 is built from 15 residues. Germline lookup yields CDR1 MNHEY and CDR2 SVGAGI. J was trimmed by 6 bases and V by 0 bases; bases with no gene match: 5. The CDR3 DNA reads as TGTGCCAGCAGTTACTCGGTGGCTAGCGGCAATGAGCAGTTCTTC. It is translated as CASSYSVASGNEQFF.

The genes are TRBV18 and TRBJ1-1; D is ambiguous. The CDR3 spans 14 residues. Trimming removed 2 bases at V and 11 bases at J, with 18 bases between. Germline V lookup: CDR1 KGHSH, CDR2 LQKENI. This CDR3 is CASSPTGRSDGAFF. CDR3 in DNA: TGTGCCAGCTCACCAACCGGACGGTCCGATGGGGCTTTCTTT.